The TCR beta chain under discussion was sequenced for a study of cytomegalovirus exposure and HLA in healthy donors. Findings and limits, study-wide: Association of fewer than 20,000 TCR beta sequences with HLA alleles was found at 0.05 false discovery rate in a later analysis. Immune exposure data for these donors was limited to CMV serostatus.

The PCR used 60 Vbeta and 13 Jbeta primers. The table came from immunoSEQ multiplex PCR; TCRdb's copy has only in-frame clones and leaves some out. The sample contains under 200,000 clones, 84% of which appear only once. With respect to this clone: The antigen is unknown.

V gave up 5 bases and J gave up 5 bases, with 12 bases separating them. This CDR3 comprises 14 residues. CDR1 and CDR2 from the germline V gene are LNHDA and SQIVND (reference sequence). The chain has TRBV19 and TRBJ2-2, with TRBD1 as a possible D gene (6 bases). The sequencing sample was made of PBMCs. The receptor comes from a boy under 18 in good health and CMV-seronegative. In DNA form, the CDR3 reads TGTGCCAGTAGTTCCGGGACAAAGACCGGGGAGCTGTTTTTT. Its protein is CASSSGTKTGELFF.